These T cell receptor beta chains were read from a single sample in a study of cytomegalovirus exposure and HLA in healthy donors. Clones were read by immunoSEQ multiplex PCR, and TCRdb kept only the in-frame ones, dropping some. The table includes approximately 210,000 clones, about nine tenths detected once. Input material: PBMCs. These receptors were obtained from a man younger than 40 in good health and CMV-seronegative. CDR3s include the opening cysteine and the closing phenylalanine or tryptophan. A D gene is named only where the DNA matches it firmly. Clone size is given for some rows only: seen once, a few or many times, or a class if the clone is expanded.

J: TRBJ2-7; size: NA; V: TRBV4-2; length: 14; D: TRBD1; DNA: TGTGCCAGCAGCCAAGATGCAGGGGGCTACGAGCAGTACTTC; CDR3: CASSQDAGGYEQYF
J: TRBJ1-2; size: NA; V: TRBV5-4; length: 16; D: TRBD1; DNA: TGTGCCAGCAGCTTGTCTTTGACAGGGGGACGATATGGCTACACCTTC; CDR3: CASSLSLTGGRYGYTF
J: TRBJ2-5; size: NA; V: TRBV20-1; length: 11; D: TRBD1; DNA: TGCAGCAAGGACAGGAGAGAGACCCAGTACTTC; CDR3: CSKDRRETQYF
J: TRBJ2-6; size: NA; V: TRBV19; length: 15; D: NA; DNA: TGTGCCAGTAGTGGACAGTTCTCTGGGGCCAACGTCCTGACTTTC; CDR3: CASSGQFSGANVLTF
J: TRBJ1-2; size: NA; V: TRBV7-2; length: 15; D: TRBD1; DNA: TGTGCCAGCAGCTTAATCTCAGGGGGTGACGGCGGCTACACCTTC; CDR3: CASSLISGGDGGYTF
J: TRBJ1-3; size: NA; V: TRBV18; length: 15; D: NA; DNA: TGTGCCAGCTCACAGGCGGGATCCTCTGGAAACACCATATATTTT; CDR3: CASSQAGSSGNTIYF
J: TRBJ2-1; size: NA; V: TRBV6-5; length: 15; D: TRBD1; DNA: TGTGCCAGCAGCGCCCGGGACAGGGCCGGCAATGAGCAGTTCTTC; CDR3: CASSARDRAGNEQFF
J: TRBJ1-3; size: NA; V: TRBV19; length: 18; D: TRBD1; DNA: TGTGCCAGTAAGGGACAGGGGACTTTTCGCCTCTCTGGAAACACCATATATTTT; CDR3: CASKGQGTFRLSGNTIYF
J: TRBJ1-1; size: few; V: TRBV18; length: 12; D: NA; DNA: TGTGCCAGCTCGAGGGAGGACACTGAAGCTTTCTTT; CDR3: CASSREDTEAFF
J: TRBJ1-3; size: NA; V: TRBV4-3; length: 15; D: NA; DNA: TGCGCCAGCAGCCAAGATCTCACTGAAGGAAACACCATATATTTT; CDR3: CASSQDLTEGNTIYF
J: TRBJ2-7; size: NA; V: TRBV7-2; length: 14; D: TRBD1; DNA: TGTGCCAGCAGCTCCCGGGGACAGGGTTCCGAGCAGTACTTC; CDR3: CASSSRGQGSEQYF
J: TRBJ2-2; size: few; V: TRBV7-8; length: 17; D: TRBD1; DNA: TGTGCCAGCAGCCCAGTGGACAGGCACGCGAACACCGGGGAGCTGTTTTTT; CDR3: CASSPVDRHANTGELFF
J: TRBJ1-2; size: NA; V: TRBV18; length: 13; D: NA; DNA: TGTGCCAGTCGAGACAGCCAGAATTATGGCTACACCTTC; CDR3: CASRDSQNYGYTF
J: TRBJ2-5; size: NA; V: TRBV2; length: 13; D: NA; DNA: TGTGCCAGCAGGGACAGAAGTCAAGAGACCCAGTACTTC; CDR3: CASRDRSQETQYF
J: TRBJ2-1; size: few; V: TRBV9; length: 18; D: TRBD2; DNA: TGTGCCAGCAGCTTGGGACTAGCGGGCGCTAGCTCCTACAATGAGCAGTTCTTC; CDR3: CASSLGLAGASSYNEQFF
J: TRBJ2-1; size: NA; V: TRBV6-1; length: 12; D: NA; DNA: TGTGCCAGCAGGAACTATGGCAATGAGCAGTTCTTC; CDR3: CASRNYGNEQFF
J: TRBJ1-5; size: NA; V: TRBV6-1; length: 17; D: TRBD1; DNA: TGTGCCAGCAGCGAAGCTGGGACAGCGGATAGCAATCAGCCCCAGCATTTT; CDR3: CASSEAGTADSNQPQHF
J: TRBJ1-1; size: once; V: TRBV6-5; length: 13; D: NA; DNA: TGTGCCAACAGTTACCAGGGAAGCACTGAAGCTTTCTTT; CDR3: CANSYQGSTEAFF
J: TRBJ2-6; size: NA; V: TRBV16; length: 17; D: NA; DNA: TGTGCCAGCAGCCAGTCCCCGGGAACCTCTGGGGCCAACGTCCTGACTTTC; CDR3: CASSQSPGTSGANVLTF
J: TRBJ2-2; size: NA; V: TRBV27; length: 18; D: NA; DNA: TGTGCCAGCACCTCATATAATTTACCACAAGCGGGCACCGGGGAGCTGTTTTTT; CDR3: CASTSYNLPQAGTGELFF
J: TRBJ2-2; size: NA; V: TRBV6-1; length: 15; D: TRBD2; DNA: TGTGCCAGCCTCAGGTGGGAGGGAGGAGCCGGGGAGCTGTTTTTT; CDR3: CASLRWEGGAGELFF
J: TRBJ2-1; size: NA; V: TRBV11-3; length: 16; D: TRBD2; DNA: TGTGCCAGCAGCCCTGGACTAGCGGGACTCAGCAATGAGCAGTTCTTC; CDR3: CASSPGLAGLSNEQFF
J: TRBJ2-1; size: NA; V: TRBV28; length: 15; D: TRBD2; DNA: TGTGCCAGCAGCCGGGCCACGGGGGGATACAATGAGCAGTTCTTC; CDR3: CASSRATGGYNEQFF
J: TRBJ2-1; size: NA; V: TRBV11-2; length: 14; D: TRBD2; DNA: TGTGCCAGCAGCTTTAGCGGGAGTTACAATGAGCAGTTCTTC; CDR3: CASSFSGSYNEQFF
J: TRBJ2-3; size: NA; V: TRBV6-1; length: 16; D: TRBD2; DNA: TGTGCCAGCAGTGTAACAGCGGGATGGGCCACAGATACGCAGTATTTT; CDR3: CASSVTAGWATDTQYF
J: TRBJ2-5; size: NA; V: TRBV11-2; length: 13; D: NA; DNA: TGTGCCAGCAGCCAGACGGTCGGAGGGACCCAGTACTTC; CDR3: CASSQTVGGTQYF
J: TRBJ1-4; size: NA; V: TRBV6-5; length: 14; D: NA; DNA: TGTGCCAGCAGTTACTCACGACACGAGGAAAAACTGTTTTTT; CDR3: CASSYSRHEEKLFF
J: TRBJ1-3; size: NA; V: TRBV7-9; length: 14; D: NA; DNA: TGTGCCAGCAGCTTGGGGCAGTCGGGAAACACCATATATTTT; CDR3: CASSLGQSGNTIYF
J: TRBJ2-7; size: NA; V: TRBV19; length: 15; D: TRBD1; DNA: TGTGCCAGTAGTTCAAGGACAGGGGGCTCCTACGAGCAGTACTTC; CDR3: CASSSRTGGSYEQYF
J: TRBJ1-2; size: NA; V: TRBV5-8; length: 13; D: NA; DNA: TGTGCCAGCAGCTTTCGGGGGAACTATGGCTACACCTTC; CDR3: CASSFRGNYGYTF
J: TRBJ1-5; size: NA; V: TRBV6-5; length: 13; D: NA; DNA: TGTGCCAGCAGTTTCAGGATAGAGGGGCCCCAGCATTTT; CDR3: CASSFRIEGPQHF
J: TRBJ2-3; size: NA; V: TRBV10-3; length: 12; D: NA; DNA: TGTGCCAGCGGGACTGGCACAGATACGCAGTATTTT; CDR3: CASGTGTDTQYF
J: TRBJ2-1; size: NA; V: TRBV28; length: 13; D: NA; DNA: TGTGCCAGCACTTTATCCCCGGGGTATGAGCAGTTCTTC; CDR3: CASTLSPGYEQFF
J: TRBJ1-2; size: NA; V: TRBV2; length: 14; D: NA; DNA: TGTGCCAGCCGTCTAGGGGGTGAGAACTATGGCTACACCTTC; CDR3: CASRLGGENYGYTF
J: TRBJ1-3; size: NA; V: TRBV18; length: 16; D: NA; DNA: TGTGCCAGCTCACCACAGTCAGGGGATGGTGGAAACACCATATATTTT; CDR3: CASSPQSGDGGNTIYF
J: TRBJ2-7; size: NA; V: TRBV10-3; length: 15; D: TRBD1; DNA: TGTGCCATCAGTGAGTCCGGGACAGGCCTCTTCGAGCAGTACTTC; CDR3: CAISESGTGLFEQYF
J: TRBJ2-2; size: NA; V: TRBV5-1; length: 16; D: TRBD1; DNA: TGCGCCAGCAGCCCGGGGACAGGCACGAACACCGGGGAGCTGTTTTTT; CDR3: CASSPGTGTNTGELFF
J: TRBJ2-6; size: NA; V: TRBV6-4; length: 14; D: NA; DNA: TGTGCCAGCAGTGGAGGCTCTGGGGCCAACGTCCTGACTTTC; CDR3: CASSGGSGANVLTF
J: TRBJ2-7; size: NA; V: TRBV18; length: 18; D: TRBD2; DNA: TGTGCCAGCTCACCACCGAGGCGGATAGCGGGATTTAGGAGCGAGCAGTACTTC; CDR3: CASSPPRRIAGFRSEQYF
J: TRBJ2-7; size: NA; V: TRBV7-6; length: 15; D: TRBD2; DNA: TGTGCCAGCAGCCCGGGACTAGCGGGAGAATACGAGCAGTACTTC; CDR3: CASSPGLAGEYEQYF
J: TRBJ2-5; size: NA; V: TRBV27; length: 14; D: TRBD1; DNA: TGTGCCAGCAGCGGACAGGGTAAAATTGAGACCCAGTACTTC; CDR3: CASSGQGKIETQYF
J: TRBJ2-3; size: NA; V: TRBV9; length: 15; D: TRBD1; DNA: TGTGCCAGCAGCGTAGAGGGGGACAGGGCCAATACGCAGTATTTT; CDR3: CASSVEGDRANTQYF
J: TRBJ2-5; size: NA; V: TRBV9; length: 18; D: TRBD2; DNA: TGTGCCAGCAGCGTAGGAGCGGCTAGCGGGAGGATCCAAGAGACCCAGTACTTC; CDR3: CASSVGAASGRIQETQYF
J: TRBJ1-5; size: NA; V: TRBV5-8; length: 15; D: TRBD1; DNA: TGTGCCAGCAGCCACCCGGACAGGGCAGGACAGCCCCAGCATTTT; CDR3: CASSHPDRAGQPQHF
J: TRBJ2-7; size: NA; V: TRBV29-1; length: 15; D: NA; DNA: TGCAGCGTTCGTCTGACGGACAATTATCCCGGCGAGCAGTACTTC; CDR3: CSVRLTDNYPGEQYF
J: TRBJ1-2; size: NA; V: TRBV28; length: 13; D: TRBD1; DNA: TGTGCCAGCAGACCGGGACAGAAGGGTGGCTACACCTTC; CDR3: CASRPGQKGGYTF
J: TRBJ1-1; size: NA; V: TRBV7-9; length: 10; D: TRBD1; DNA: TGTTCCAGCCGGGACAGCCAAGCTTTCTTT; CDR3: CSSRDSQAFF
J: TRBJ1-5; size: NA; V: TRBV29-1; length: 13; D: NA; DNA: TGCAGCGTTCAAGGGGCCCCAAATCAGCCCCAGCATTTT; CDR3: CSVQGAPNQPQHF
J: TRBJ2-7; size: once; V: TRBV11-2; length: 17; D: TRBD1; DNA: TGTGCCAGCAGTCGACACCCTATGACAGGGCTGGGATACGAGCAGTACTTC; CDR3: CASSRHPMTGLGYEQYF
J: TRBJ1-4; size: NA; V: TRBV10-3; length: 12; D: NA; DNA: TGTGCCATCAGTGAGGGGGCTGAAAAACTGTTTTTT; CDR3: CAISEGAEKLFF
J: TRBJ2-7; size: NA; V: TRBV19; length: 15; D: TRBD2; DNA: TGTGCCAGTAGTGCCGGGACTAGCGGAACCTACGAGCAGTACTTC; CDR3: CASSAGTSGTYEQYF
J: TRBJ1-3; size: NA; V: TRBV4-1; length: 16; D: NA; DNA: TGCGCCAGCAGCCTAAGCGGACCGGACTCTGGAAACACCATATATTTT; CDR3: CASSLSGPDSGNTIYF
J: TRBJ2-7; size: NA; V: TRBV4-1; length: 16; D: NA; DNA: TGCGCCAGCAGCCAGCCCCGAGCGGTTAGCTCCTACGAGCAGTACTTC; CDR3: CASSQPRAVSSYEQYF
J: TRBJ2-7; size: NA; V: TRBV6-5; length: 14; D: NA; DNA: TGTGCCAGCAGTTTGTCAGTTTCTTCCTACGAGCAGTACTTC; CDR3: CASSLSVSSYEQYF
J: TRBJ1-1; size: once; V: TRBV2; length: 14; D: NA; DNA: TGTGCCAGCAGTGCACTAAGGGGGGGCGCTGAAGCTTTCTTT; CDR3: CASSALRGGAEAFF